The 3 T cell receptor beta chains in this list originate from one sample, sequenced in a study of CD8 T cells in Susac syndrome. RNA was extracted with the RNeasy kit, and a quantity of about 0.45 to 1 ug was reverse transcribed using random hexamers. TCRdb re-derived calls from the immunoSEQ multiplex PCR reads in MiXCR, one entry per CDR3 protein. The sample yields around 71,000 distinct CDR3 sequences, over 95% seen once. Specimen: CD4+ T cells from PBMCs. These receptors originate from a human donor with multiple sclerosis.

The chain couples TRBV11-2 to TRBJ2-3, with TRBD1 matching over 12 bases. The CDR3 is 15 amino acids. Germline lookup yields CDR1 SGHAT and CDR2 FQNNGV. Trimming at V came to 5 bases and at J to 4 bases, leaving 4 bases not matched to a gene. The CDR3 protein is CASSQGTGGADTQYF. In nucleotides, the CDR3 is TGTGCCAGCAGCCAAGGGACAGGGGGCGCAGATACGCAGTATTTT. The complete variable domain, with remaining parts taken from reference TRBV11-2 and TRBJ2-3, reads EAGVAQSPRYKIIEKRQSVAFWCNPISGHATLYWYQQILGQGPKLLIQFQNNGVVDDSQLPKDRFSAERLKGVDSTLKIQPAKLEDSAVYLCASSQGTGGADTQYFGPGTRLTVL.

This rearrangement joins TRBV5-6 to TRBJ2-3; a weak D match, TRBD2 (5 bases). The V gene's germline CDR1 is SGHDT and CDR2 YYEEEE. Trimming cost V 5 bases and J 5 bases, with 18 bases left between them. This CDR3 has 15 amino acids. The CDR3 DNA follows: TGTGCCAGCAGTGGGAGAACACACACGGGAGATACGCAGTATTTT. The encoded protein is CASSGRTHTGDTQYF.

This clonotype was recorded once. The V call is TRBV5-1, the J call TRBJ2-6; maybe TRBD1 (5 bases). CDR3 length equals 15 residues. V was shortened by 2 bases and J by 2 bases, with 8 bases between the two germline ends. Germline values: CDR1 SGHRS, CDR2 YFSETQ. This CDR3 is CASSFSGTGANVLTF. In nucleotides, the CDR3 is TGCGCCAGCAGCTTTTCAGGGACTGGGGCCAACGTCCTGACTTTC.